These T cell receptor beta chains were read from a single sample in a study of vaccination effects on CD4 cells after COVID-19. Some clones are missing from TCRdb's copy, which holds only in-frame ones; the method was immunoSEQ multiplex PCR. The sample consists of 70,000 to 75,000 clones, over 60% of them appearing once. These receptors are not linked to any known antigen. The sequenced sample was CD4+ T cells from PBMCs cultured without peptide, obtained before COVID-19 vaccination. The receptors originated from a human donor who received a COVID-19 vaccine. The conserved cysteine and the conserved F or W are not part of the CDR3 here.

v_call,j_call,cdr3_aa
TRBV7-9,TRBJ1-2,ASSGGGSSYT
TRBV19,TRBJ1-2,ASKPTGGFGYT
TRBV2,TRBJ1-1,ASSHEQGNTEAF
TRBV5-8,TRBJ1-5,ASSSRGQPQH
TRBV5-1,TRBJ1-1,ASSLGAANDEAF
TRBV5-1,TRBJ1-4,ASSQERGDEKLF
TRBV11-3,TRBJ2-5,ASSPDRGQETQY
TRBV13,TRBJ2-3,ASSPLAGGPTQY
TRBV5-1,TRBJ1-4,ASSLAATNEKLF
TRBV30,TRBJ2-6,AWTMPVANVLT
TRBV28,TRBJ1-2,ASSLFYKGLAGTNYGYT
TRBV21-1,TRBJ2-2,ASSKSLTTANTGELF
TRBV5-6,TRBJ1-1,ASSRGDGGSTEAF
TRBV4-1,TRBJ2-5,ASSQEGSGGGQY
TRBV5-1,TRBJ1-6,ASSSGTHNSPLH
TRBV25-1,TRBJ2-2,ASSSQGTLNTGELF
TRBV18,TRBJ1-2,ASSPGQGPNYGYT
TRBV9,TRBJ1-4,ASSQGQGNEKLF
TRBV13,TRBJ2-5,ASSSSLAGGSAETQY
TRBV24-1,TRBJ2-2,ATSDNTGELF
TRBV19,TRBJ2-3,ASSSNRGSDTQY
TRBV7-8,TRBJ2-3,ASSLVTSGGADTQY
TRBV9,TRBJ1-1,ASSVEGTGVTEAF
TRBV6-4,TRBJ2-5,ASSPGHGETQY
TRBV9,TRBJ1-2,ASKSRLGNYGYT
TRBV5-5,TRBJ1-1,ASSSRETQGMNTEAF
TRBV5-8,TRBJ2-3,ASPSSGPTDTQY
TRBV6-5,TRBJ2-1,ASSPSGGSEQF
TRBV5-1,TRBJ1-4,ASSPGTANEKLF
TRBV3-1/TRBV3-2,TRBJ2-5,ASSQNTVLGTQY
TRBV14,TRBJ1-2,ASSPNRTPGGYT
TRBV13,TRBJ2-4,ASSSTTGENIQY
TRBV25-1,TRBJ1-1,ASSDLTGASREAF
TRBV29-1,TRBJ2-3,SVEDGGADTQY
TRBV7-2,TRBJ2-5,ASSLAGAGETQY
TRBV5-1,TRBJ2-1,ASSISGTGRNNEQF
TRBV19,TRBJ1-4,ASYGTNEKLF
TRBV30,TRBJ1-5,AWSGGGISNQPQH
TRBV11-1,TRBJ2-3,ASSLKGYSTDTQY
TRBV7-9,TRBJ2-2,ASSPGQANTGELF
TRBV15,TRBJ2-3,ATSRGTDTQY
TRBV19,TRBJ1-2,ASKDRGYGYT
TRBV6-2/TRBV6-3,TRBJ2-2,ASSYQGPNTGELF
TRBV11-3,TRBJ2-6,ASSAGGSGANVLT
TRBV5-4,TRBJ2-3,ASSPRPSSTDTQY
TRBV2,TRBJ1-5,ASSGSYSNQPQH
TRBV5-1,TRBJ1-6,ASSFGQGFNNSPLH
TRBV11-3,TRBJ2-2,ASSLGGGNTGELF
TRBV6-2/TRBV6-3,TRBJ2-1,ASSPRETPLDNEQF
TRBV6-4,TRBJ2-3,ASSELSGGASGTQY
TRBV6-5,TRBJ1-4,ASSRRRGQDEKLF
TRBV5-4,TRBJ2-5,ASQKSGGAETQY
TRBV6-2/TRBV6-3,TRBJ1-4,ASSYSKYGNNEKLF
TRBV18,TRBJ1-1,ASSPGVNTEAF
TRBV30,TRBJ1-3,AWSTGNTIY
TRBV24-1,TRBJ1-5,ATSDLWDSFYSNQPQH
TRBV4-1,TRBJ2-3,ASSPRRGGSDTQY
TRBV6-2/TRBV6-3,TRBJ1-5,ASSYSDRGNQPQH